Below are 10 T cell receptor beta chains sequenced from a single sample in a study of OX40 agonist ivuxolimab in advanced cancers. The method was immunoSEQ multiplex PCR; TCRdb's version includes in-frame clones alone and lacks a portion of them. There are more than 50,000 clones in the sample; about nine tenths occur only once, and under 2% lies in the top ten. Sequenced here: CD4+ or CD8+ T cells sorted from blood, sampled in a trial of the OX40 agonist ivuxolimab. These receptors were taken from an adult with an advanced solid tumor such as melanoma, head and neck, liver or kidney cancer.

The chain is built from TRBV4-1 and TRBJ2-3; D might be TRBD2 (5 bases). The CDR3 extends over 16 amino acids. Germline lookup yields CDR1 MGHRA and CDR2 YSYEKL. Trimming pared 0 bases from V and 0 bases from J, leaving 10 bases between. CDR3 nucleotides: TGCGCCAGCAGCCAAGACCCGGGATTTAGCACAGATACGCAGTATTTT. Translated: CASSQDPGFSTDTQYF.

In this sample, this clone turned up once. The rearrangement joins TRBV6-5 to TRBJ1-1, with TRBD1 matching 12 bases. Trimming cost V 5 bases and J 11 bases; bases outside gene matches: 9. Per germline, CDR1 MNHEY and CDR2 SVGAGI. The CDR3 runs to 14 residues. The CDR3 sequence: CASSGGQGAKWAFF. CDR3 nucleotides: TGTGCCAGCAGTGGGGGACAGGGGGCGAAATGGGCTTTCTTT.

This rearrangement joins TRBV5-6 to TRBJ2-3, with a tentative D call TRBD2 (6 bases). This CDR3 has 16 residues. Trimming took 2 bases from V and 0 from J, leaving 13 bases between them. Germline CDR1 and CDR2: SGHDT and YYEEEE. The CDR3 DNA reads TGTGCCAGCAGCTTTCGGTCGGCGGGGAGCACAGATACGCAGTATTTT. This codes for CASSFRSAGSTDTQYF.

This clone turned up a few times. The rearrangement joins TRBV28 to TRBJ1-3; D is uncertain. Looked up from germline, CDR1 is MDHEN and CDR2 is SYDVKM. The CDR3 is 15 amino acids. V lost 6 bases and J 0 bases, leaving 12 bases between the germline ends. The DNA of the CDR3 is TGTGCCAGCAGCCTACAACTCCTCTCTGGAAACACCATATATTTT. It specifies CASSLQLLSGNTIYF.

CDR3 bases: TGTGCCACCAGCAGAACGAAAAACAGGGGCTTCAATCAGCCCCAGCATTTT. Its translation is CATSRTKNRGFNQPQHF. This chain joins TRBV15 and TRBJ1-5, with 7 nucleotides matching TRBD1. CDR1 and CDR2 (germline): LNHNV, YYDKDF (reference sequence). This CDR3 has 17 residues. J was trimmed by 3 bases and V by 2 bases; bases with no gene match: 10.

This chain links TRBV15 with TRBJ2-3, with D tentatively TRBD2 (5 bases). The V gene's germline CDR1 is LNHNV and CDR2 YYDKDF (reference sequence). V dropped 0 bases and J dropped 1 base, with 11 bases sitting between them. The CDR3 loop spans 16 amino acids. DNA of the CDR3: TGTGCCACCAGCAGAGAAGGATCGCGGGGCACAGATACGCAGTATTTT. Residues: CATSREGSRGTDTQYF.

The chain carries TRBV7-9 and TRBJ1-6, with 10 bases matching TRBD1. The CDR3 is 14 amino acids. Germline-derived CDR1 and CDR2 are SEHNR and FQNEAQ (reference sequence). Trimming cost V 4 bases and J 10 bases; bases outside gene matches: 4. The CDR3 nucleotides read TGTGCCAGCAGCTGGGACAGGGGTGAGTCACCCCTCCACTTT. Residues: CASSWDRGESPLHF.

The V gene is TRBV21-1, the J gene TRBJ1-3; TRBD1 is the table's D call and was not checked against the DNA. TRBV21-1 is designated a pseudogene. The CDR3 has 18 residues. In nucleotides, the CDR3 is TGTGCCAGCAGCAAAGTCCCAGGGGGCACCTCTTCTGGAAACACCATATATTTT. This encodes CASSKVPGGTSSGNTIYF.

J is TRBJ2-7 and V is TRBV7-2; the D call may be TRBD1 or TRBD2 (5 bases each). The CDR3 has 15 amino acids. V was trimmed by 1 base and J by 2 bases, leaving 12 bases between them. Germline lookup yields CDR1 SGHTA and CDR2 FQGNSA. The CDR3 loop reads CASSLGRGPAYEQYV. Written as DNA, the CDR3 is TGTGCCAGCAGCTTAGGTCGGGGACCAGCCTACGAGCAGTACGTC.

This clone was picked up one time. The chain combines TRBV5-6 with TRBJ2-5; possible D gene TRBD2, 7 bases. This CDR3 spans 15 amino acids. V gave up 4 bases and J gave up 4 bases, with 17 bases separating them. Germline V gene sequence: CDR1 SGHDT, CDR2 YYEEEE. CDR3 nucleotide sequence: TGTGCCAGCAGCCGACGGGGGGCTGGGGTAGAGACCCAGTACTTC. Protein sequence: CASSRRGAGVETQYF.